This TCR beta chain was recorded in a study of read filtering for tumor transcriptome and immune sequencing. Study at large: By R-ISS, stages I, II and III held around 8, 15 and 7 patients.

Germline CDR1 reads DFQATT; CDR2 reads SNEGSKA (reference sequence). The CDR3 loop spans 12 amino acids. This library used approximately 0.4 ug RNA and molecular barcoded adaptors spanning alpha/delta and beta/gamma chains. Each CDR3 protein is one row after TCRdb ran MiXCR on the reads. The data show tens of thousands of distinct CDR3 sequences, with roughly an eighth seen just once and about 45% held by the top ten. Study-level points and caveats: Correlation between methods rose after single-read clonotypes were removed.

At the time of active disease, bone marrow was collected from every patient. Only a few counts were recorded for this clonotype. What it recognizes is unknown. Germline and junction disagree at one end, which may indicate a read error. The clonotype originates from a donor at least 40 years old with multiple myeloma. The V gene is TRBV20-1, the J gene TRBJ1-4; D perhaps matches TRBD1 (5 bases). The sequenced sample consisted of a population of CD138-negative cells sorted from bone marrow. CDR3 DNA: TGCAGTGCTAGTGGGACGGATGAAAAACTGCTTTTT. Amino acids: CSASGTDEKLLF.